This T cell receptor beta chain is drawn from a study of T cell responses to AZD1222 COVID-19 vaccine. General study findings and limits: The sample set comprised mostly white British donors with more females, and clonal diversity was possibly underestimated. Only six or seven AZD1222 recipients tested seropositive at baseline.

The table came from immunoSEQ multiplex PCR; TCRdb's copy has only in-frame clones and leaves some out. The table shows some 99,000 clones, with 88% occurring only once. The CDR3 covers 19 residues. V lost 4 bases and J lost 5; bases outside the gene matches: 20. The V gene's germline CDR1 is SGHRS and CDR2 YFSETQ. This clone was seen a handful of times. The antigen is not known. The input for sequencing was peripheral blood, taken 28 days after the second AZD1222 dose. The chain combines TRBV5-1 with TRBJ2-7; the match to TRBD2 covers 11 bases. This receptor was identified in an adult who received the AZD1222 COVID-19 vaccine. The CDR3 reads CASSPDGIAGGPEYHEQYF. The CDR3 bases are TGCGCCAGCAGCCCTGACGGGATAGCGGGAGGGCCGGAGTATCACGAGCAGTACTTC.